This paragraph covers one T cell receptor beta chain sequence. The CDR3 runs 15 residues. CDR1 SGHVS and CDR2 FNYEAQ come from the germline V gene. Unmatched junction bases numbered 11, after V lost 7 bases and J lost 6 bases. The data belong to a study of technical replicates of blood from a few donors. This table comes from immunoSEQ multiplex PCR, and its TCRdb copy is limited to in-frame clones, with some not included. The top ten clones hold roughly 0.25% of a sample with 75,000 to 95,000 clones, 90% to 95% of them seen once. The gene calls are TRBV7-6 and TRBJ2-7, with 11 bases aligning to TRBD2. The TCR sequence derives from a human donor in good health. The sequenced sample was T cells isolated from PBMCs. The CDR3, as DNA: TGTGCCAGCACCCCCACACTAGCGGGAGTATCCGAGCAGTACTTC. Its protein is CASTPTLAGVSEQYF.